This entry lists 21 T cell receptor beta chains sequenced from one sample in a study of tumor and adjacent non-tumor tissue in lung cancer. This sample's RNA came from whole unsorted tissue. The library came from three nested PCR rounds adapted from ARM-PCR protocols. TCRdb called the multiplex PCR reads again in MiXCR, with one record for every CDR3 protein. Of 200,000 or so distinct CDR3 sequences listed, 71% are singletons. The specimen was lung tumor tissue. These receptors were obtained from a man aged 55 to 70 with non-small cell lung cancer.

The chain has TRBV19 and TRBJ1-1; 10 nucleotides match TRBD1. The CDR3 runs 15 residues. With V trimmed by 4 bases and J by 7 bases, 9 bases remained unmatched. CDR1 is LNHDA and CDR2 is SQIVND in the germline V gene (reference sequence). The CDR3 sequence is CASSKGGQGDREAFF. DNA of the CDR3: TGTGCCAGTAGTAAGGGCGGACAGGGGGACCGTGAAGCTTTCTTT.

Note on this clonotype: Compared with germline, one end of the junction differs, possibly owing to a read error. The gene calls are TRBV5-6 and TRBJ2-2; maybe TRBD2 (5 bases). This CDR3 region has 16 residues. Germline-derived CDR1 and CDR2 are SGHDT and YYEEEE. CDR3 sequence: CASSLRGMRVYGELLF. CDR3 bases: TGTGCCAGCAGCTTGCGAGGGATGCGAGTTTACGGGGAGCTGTTATTT.

This chain joins TRBV20-1 and TRBJ1-2; tentatively, D is TRBD1 (6 bases). The length of the CDR3 is 20 residues. CDR1 is DFQATT, CDR2 SNEGSKA, per germline (reference sequence). V lost 8 bases and J 0 bases, leaving 34 bases between the germline ends. CDR3 sequence (DNA): TGCAGTCATAGCGGCCGAGGGCGGGTGACAGGACTATATACTAACTATGGCTACACCTTC. Amino acid sequence: CSHSGRGRVTGLYTNYGYTF.

Worth noting for this clonotype: This CDR3 fails to terminate in the conserved phenylalanine or tryptophan, so it likely reflects a read error. Because the CDR3's place on the DNA is in doubt, the DNA is left out and the CDR3 is given as listed by TCRdb. J is TRBJ2-7 and V is TRBV20-1; the D call TRBD2 from the table was never checked on the DNA. The CDR3 comprises 12 residues, both ends counted. CDR1 DFQATT and CDR2 SNEGSKA come from the germline V gene (reference sequence). The CDR3 protein is CSAIGGDSEHYL.

This chain links TRBV5-4 with TRBJ2-1; TRBD2 might be the D (5 bases). With 4 bases removed from V and 4 bases from J, the gap between germline ends came to 9 bases. The CDR3 is 13 residues long. Germline V lookup: CDR1 SGHNT, CDR2 YYREEE (reference sequence). CDR3 region: CASSPTTYNEQFF. CDR3 DNA sequence: TGTGCCAGCAGCCCGACTACATACAATGAGCAGTTCTTC.

The count of this clonotype is one. A much larger clone differs from this one at a single base, so this may be a read error. The chain links TRBV4-2 to TRBJ1-2; TRBD1 agrees at 7 bases. CDR3 size: 17 residues. Germline values: CDR1 LGHNA, CDR2 YNFKEQ. DNA of the CDR3: TGTGCCAGCAGCCGGTACGGGGACAGCGGAGCTAACTATAGCTACACCTTC. Residues: CASSRYGDSGANYSYTF.

About this clonotype itself: Likely a read error: the CDR3 ends without its conserved phenylalanine or tryptophan. The chain uses TRBV5-1 and TRBJ1-2, with 8 bases fitting TRBD1. This CDR3 has 15 residues. Germline V gene sequence: CDR1 SGHRS, CDR2 YFSETQ. The V gene end was trimmed by 4 bases and the J gene end by 7 bases; junction bases not matched to a gene: 12. The CDR3 coding sequence is TGCGCCAGCAGCGGAGGGACAGGTGGCCTAGGTGGCTACACCATC. This translates into CASSGGTGGLGGYTI.

About this clonotype: A read error may account for a junction end that differs from germline. V and J are TRBV20-1 and TRBJ2-1; perhaps TRBD2 as D (6 bases). The CDR3 extends over 13 amino acids. Germline CDR1 reads DFQATT; CDR2 reads SNEGSKA (reference sequence). The CDR3 is CNAARGDYNEQFF. The CDR3 region has the DNA TGCAATGCTGCCCGCGGGGACTACAATGAGCAGTTCTTC.

This chain uses TRBV28 with TRBJ1-5; maybe TRBD1 (6 bases). From germline, CDR1 is MDHEN and CDR2 SYDVKM. CDR3 size: 13 residues. V gave up 11 bases and J gave up 1 base, with 12 bases separating them. The CDR3 sequence: CAGQGSSNQPQHF. The CDR3 DNA sequence: TGTGCCGGTCAGGGGTCAAGCAATCAGCCCCAGCATTTT.

This rearrangement joins TRBV4-3 to TRBJ1-2; D is uncertain. CDR1 is LGHNA, CDR2 YSLEER, per germline. V gave up 2 bases and J gave up 7 bases, with 20 bases separating them. CDR3 size: 16 residues. CDR3 in DNA: TGCGCCAGCAGCCAATCGAGGAGGTCCTCGGGTCTTGGCTACACCTTC. It is translated as CASSQSRRSSGLGYTF.

On this clonotype itself: Given a much more abundant clone one base away, this may be a read error. The rearrangement joins TRBV12-3 or TRBV12-4 to TRBJ1-1; the D is unclear. This CDR3 region has 13 residues. Trimming pared 5 bases from V and 5 bases from J, leaving 12 bases between. The CDR3 region is CASSPGALTEAFF. The CDR3 DNA sequence: TGTGCCAGCAGTCCTGGAGCGTTGACTGAAGCTTTCTTT.

Points on this clonotype: At one end the junction does not follow the germline gene, possibly because of a read error. This chain uses TRBV4-1 with TRBJ1-5, with 7 bases identical to TRBD1. The CDR3 has 14 amino acids. Germline-derived CDR1 and CDR2 are MGHRA and YSYEKL. The CDR3 reads CASSSGTENQPQRF. CDR3 coding DNA: TGCGCCAGCAGCTCAGGGACAGAGAATCAGCCCCAGCGTTTT.

On this clonotype: This is likely a read error, given that the CDR3 carries no conserved phenylalanine or tryptophan at its end. The DNA is left out, because the CDR3 cannot be placed on it with certainty; the CDR3 is given as TCRdb lists it. The V gene is TRBV4-3, the J gene TRBJ1-2; the DNA was not compared with TRBD1, the D call given in the table. The CDR3 contains 17 residues when both ends are counted. CDR1 is LGHNA, CDR2 YSLEER, per germline. CDR3 loop: CASSQEGQGSSDYGYIL.

With respect to this clonotype: At one end, the junction sequence differs from germline, possibly due to a read error. V and J are TRBV20-1 and TRBJ1-1, with D uncertain. This CDR3 region has 14 residues. The germline gives CDR1 DFQATT, CDR2 SNEGSKA (reference sequence). CDR3 sequence (DNA): TGCAGTGATAGCACTCGAGTCATGGGCACTGAAGCTATCTTT. This encodes CSDSTRVMGTEAIF.

In its sample, this clonotype was seen a few times. The rearrangement uses TRBV5-1 and TRBJ2-5; D remains ambiguous. The germline gives CDR1 SGHRS, CDR2 YFSETQ. Trimming took off 0 bases at V and 1 base at J, with 7 bases between the two ends. This CDR3 has 14 residues. The CDR3 is CASSLAWSQETQYF. The DNA of the CDR3 is TGCGCCAGCAGCTTGGCCTGGTCCCAAGAGACCCAGTACTTC.

This clonotype was detected once. The junction departs from the called germline gene at one end, perhaps through a read error. V gene TRBV4-1 combines with J gene TRBJ1-4; no clear D. Germline-derived CDR1 and CDR2 are MGHRA and YSYEKL. The CDR3 is made up of 16 amino acids. CDR3 amino acids: CASSQEDQRRNDKLFF. The DNA for the CDR3 is TGCGCCAGCAGCCAAGAGGATCAGCGGCGTAATGATAAACTGTTTTTT.

This clonotype was observed a handful of times. V and J are TRBV20-1 and TRBJ2-5, with a possible D match to TRBD2 (5 bases). Trimming took 8 bases from V and 2 from J, leaving 18 bases between them. CDR3 size: 14 residues. Looked up from germline, CDR1 is DFQATT and CDR2 is SNEGSKA (reference sequence). The CDR3 spells CSKTFSGTQETQYF. In DNA, the CDR3 is TGCAGTAAAACCTTCAGCGGAACACAAGAGACCCAGTACTTC.

The chain couples TRBV4-3 to TRBJ1-4; 11 bases are a match to TRBD1. Germline trimming cut 4 bases from V and 5 bases from J; bases unmatched to any gene: 12. The germline V gene has CDR1 LGHNA and CDR2 YSLEER. The CDR3 covers 18 residues. The CDR3 here is CASSPTSGTGGGNEKLFF. For the CDR3, the DNA is TGCGCCAGCAGCCCAACCTCGGGGACAGGGGGGGGAAATGAAAAACTGTTTTTT.

Concerning this clonotype itself: A junction boundary mismatches the germline segment, possibly from a read error. V gene TRBV5-1 combines with J gene TRBJ2-7; D gene unclear. Per the germline V gene, CDR1 is SGHRS and CDR2 is YFSETQ. The CDR3 is 12 amino acids. The CDR3 DNA sequence: TGCGCCGGCAGCTCCGGAGCCTACGAGCAGTACTTC. Translation: CAGSSGAYEQYF.

This clonotype is a singleton in its sample. No conserved phenylalanine or tryptophan ends this CDR3, so it is likely a read error. The J gene is TRBJ2-1, the V gene TRBV7-9, with 10 bases fitting TRBD1. Germline V gene data show CDR1 as SEHNR and CDR2 as FQNEAQ (reference sequence). The CDR3 has 15 residues. In DNA form, the CDR3 reads TGTGTCAGCAGCCCCGGACAGGGGGCCTACAATGAGCAGTTCTTA. Translated: CVSSPGQGAYNEQFL.

As for this clonotype: Because the CDR3 is missing its conserved closing phenylalanine or tryptophan, this is likely a read error. J is TRBJ2-2 and V is TRBV28; tentatively, D is TRBD1 (6 bases). CDR1 is MDHEN, CDR2 SYDVKM, per germline. The CDR3 has 15 residues. The CDR3 nucleotides read TGTGCCAACAGTTTACCCGGGACAAACACCGGGGAGCTGTTTTCT. It translates to CANSLPGTNTGELFS.